These 25 T cell receptor beta chains were sequenced from one sample in a study of T-cell memory formation after mild COVID-19. TCRdb itself ran the 5' RACE reads through MiXCR, one entry per CDR3 protein. Of roughly 110,000 distinct CDR3 sequences in the sample, approximately 15% were seen once. What was sequenced was PBMCs or a T cell subset sorted from them (not recorded which). The receptors were sampled from an adult woman who had mild COVID-19 (a few samples of this study predate the infection). Cell type and time point are not known.

In its sample, this clonotype was seen many times. The CDR3 DNA reads TGCAGTGCTAGAGGCAATTTAGGAGCGGGGGACGAGCAGTTCTTC. The encoded protein is CSARGNLGAGDEQFF. The J gene is TRBJ2-1, the V gene TRBV20-1, with 8 nucleotides matching TRBD2. Germline V CDR1 and CDR2: DFQATT, SNEGSKA (reference sequence). The CDR3 length is 15 residues. V was pared by 1 base and J by 10 bases, with 12 bases of the junction left unmatched.

The sample holds a few counts of this clonotype. This chain connects TRBV7-9 to TRBJ2-7; the D gene is possibly TRBD2 (5 bases). This CDR3 region has 12 residues. The V and J ends lost 2 bases and 5 bases respectively, with 7 bases between them. The V gene's germline CDR1 is SEHNR and CDR2 FQNEAQ (reference sequence). CDR3 loop: CASSLRGNEQYF. In DNA, the CDR3 is TGTGCCAGCAGCTTAAGAGGGAACGAGCAGTACTTC.

This clonotype was seen repeatedly, ten times or more. V and J are TRBV5-1 and TRBJ2-2; D possibly matches TRBD1 or TRBD2 (6 bases each). The CDR3 extends over 14 amino acids. The V gene's germline CDR1 is SGHRS and CDR2 YFSETQ. V was pared by 0 bases and J by 9 bases, with 12 bases between. The CDR3 nucleotides are TGCGCCAGCAGCTTGGACGACGGGGGCCGGGAGCTGTTTTTT. Its protein is CASSLDDGGRELFF.

This clonotype came up a few times. J is TRBJ2-5 and V is TRBV5-6, with D unclear. The V gene lost 1 base and the J gene lost 2 bases, with 0 bases spanning the gap. The length of the CDR3 is 11 residues. The germline gives CDR1 SGHDT, CDR2 YYEEEE. The CDR3 sequence is CASSLQETQYF. The CDR3 DNA is TGTGCCAGCAGCTTGCAAGAGACCCAGTACTTC.

This clonotype turned up a few times. This CDR3 is CASSYSISYEAFF. In nucleotides, the CDR3 is TGTGCCAGCAGTTACTCGATTTCATACGAAGCTTTCTTT. The chain carries TRBV6-5 and TRBJ1-1; D is uncertain. The CDR3 runs 13 residues. The germline V gene has CDR1 MNHEY and CDR2 SVGAGI. The ends were cut back, 0 bases at V and 8 bases at J, with 10 bases in the middle.

This clonotype came up many times. The CDR3 DNA reads TGTGCCAGCAGCCCAGAGGGATGGCGATTCTATGGCTACACCTTC. This translates into CASSPEGWRFYGYTF. The chain joins TRBV3-1 to TRBJ1-2; no reliable D call. V lost 4 bases and J lost 4, with 16 bases in between. CDR1 LGHDT and CDR2 YNNKEL come from the germline V gene (reference sequence). The CDR3 totals 15 residues.

The chain uses TRBV9 and TRBJ2-2, with 8 bases that match TRBD1. With V trimmed by 7 bases and J by 4 bases, 9 bases remained unmatched. From germline, CDR1 is SGDLS and CDR2 YYNGEE. CDR3 size: 15 residues. As DNA, the CDR3 is TGTGCCAGCGGCGGTAGGACAGGGAGCACCGGGGAGCTGTTTTTT. Amino acid sequence: CASGGRTGSTGELFF.

The rearrangement links TRBV5-6 to TRBJ2-7; 8 bases map to TRBD1. This CDR3 spans 15 amino acids. J lost 2 bases, V lost 2 bases, and 6 bases had no gene match. CDR1 SGHDT and CDR2 YYEEEE come from the germline V gene. CDR3 DNA: TGTGCCAGCAGCTTACGTCCGACAGGGGCCTACGAGCAGTACTTC. Protein product: CASSLRPTGAYEQYF.

The V gene is TRBV12-3 or TRBV12-4, the J gene TRBJ1-6; 8 nucleotides match TRBD1. V lost 1 base, J lost 11 bases, and 7 bases stayed unmatched. This CDR3 is built from 15 residues. As DNA, the CDR3 is TGTGCCAGCAGTTTAGGTCAGGGGGCAGGTCCACCCCTCCACTTT. Its protein product is CASSLGQGAGPPLHF.

The rearrangement links TRBV19 to TRBJ1-1; unclear D gene. Looked up from germline, CDR1 is LNHDA and CDR2 is SQIVND (reference sequence). V gave up 1 base and J gave up 3 bases, with 6 bases separating them. CDR3 size: 13 residues. The CDR3 here is CASSIAFHTEAFF. CDR3 bases: TGTGCCAGTAGTATAGCATTTCACACTGAAGCTTTCTTT.

This rearrangement joins TRBV4-3 to TRBJ2-1; 9 bases match TRBD2. This CDR3 has 16 residues. Trimming at V came to 0 bases and at J to 6 bases, leaving 6 bases not matched to a gene. Germline V CDR1 and CDR2: LGHNA, YSLEER. In DNA form, the CDR3 reads TGCGCCAGCAGCCAAGATACCGGGACTAGCCCCAATGAGCAGTTCTTC. It encodes CASSQDTGTSPNEQFF.

The gene calls are TRBV5-6 and TRBJ1-2; 8 bases map to TRBD1. This CDR3 is built from 15 residues. In germline, CDR1 is SGHDT, CDR2 YYEEEE. The V and J ends lost 3 bases and 6 bases, in that order; junction bases with no gene match: 10. The CDR3 DNA follows: TGTGCCAGCAGCTCAGGGGGCCAGGGAGCTCATGGCTACACCTTC. Translating gives CASSSGGQGAHGYTF.

The chain uses TRBV7-6 and TRBJ2-2; D not certain. The CDR3 runs to 15 residues. The germline V gene has CDR1 SGHVS and CDR2 FNYEAQ. V was shortened by 6 bases and J by 2 bases, with 13 bases between the two germline ends. The CDR3, as DNA: TGTGCCAGCAGGGCAGCACTATCCAACACCGGGGAGCTGTTTTTT. This sequence encodes CASRAALSNTGELFF.

This clonotype was picked up many times. The chain uses TRBV3-1 and TRBJ1-2, with 10 nucleotides matching TRBD1. Germline CDR1 is LGHDT and CDR2 is YNNKEL (reference sequence). The CDR3 spans 16 residues. The trim removed 3 bases at V and 4 bases at J, leaving 8 bases unmatched. CDR3 in DNA: TGTGCCAGCAGCCAGCAGGGACAGGGGAAGCTCTATGGCTACACCTTC. Residues: CASSQQGQGKLYGYTF. Full variable domain (remainder filled in from reference TRBV3-1 and TRBJ1-2): DTAVSQTPKYLVTQMGNDKSIKCEQNLGHDTMYWYKQDSKKFLKIMFSYNNKELIINETVPNRFSPKSPDKAHLNLHINSLELGDSAVYFCASSQQGQGKLYGYTFGSGTRLTVV.

This clonotype has just a few counts. The rearrangement uses TRBV4-1 and TRBJ2-3; possible D gene TRBD2, 6 bases. Germline V gene sequence: CDR1 MGHRA, CDR2 YSYEKL. The CDR3 is 14 amino acids. The V gene lost 4 bases and the J gene lost 1 base, with 9 bases spanning the gap. CDR3 bases: TGCGCCAGCAGCCGGGGGGATGGCACAGATACGCAGTATTTT. This gives the protein CASSRGDGTDTQYF.

The chain employs TRBV20-1 and TRBJ2-7; TRBD1 agrees at 8 bases. The CDR3 has 14 amino acids. Trimming at V came to 0 bases and at J to 1 base, leaving 2 bases not matched to a gene. From germline, CDR1 is DFQATT and CDR2 SNEGSKA (reference sequence). CDR3 DNA sequence: TGCAGTGCTAGAGACAGGGGGCCTTCCTACGAGCAGTACTTC. The encoded protein is CSARDRGPSYEQYF.

The chain recombines TRBV7-2 with TRBJ2-7; 9 positions match TRBD1. After removal of 6 bases from V and 2 bases from J, the junction contained 14 bases not matched to a gene. Germline assignment: CDR1 SGHTA and CDR2 FQGNSA. CDR3 length equals 17 residues. The CDR3 DNA follows: TGTGCCAGCAGTTTGCGACTACGGACAGGGGATACCTACGAGCAGTACTTC. Translating gives CASSLRLRTGDTYEQYF.

The gene calls are TRBV2 and TRBJ2-3; possible D gene TRBD2, 6 bases. The CDR3 covers 16 residues. CDR1 is SNHLY, CDR2 FYNNEI, per germline. Trimming removed 6 bases at V and 6 bases at J, with 22 bases between. CDR3 nucleotide sequence: TGTGCCAGCAGGCCCCCCCCGGGACTGGCGAGGGATACGCAGTATTTT. This translates into CASRPPPGLARDTQYF.

CDR3 amino acids: CSARDPLSYEQYF. CDR3 bases: TGCAGTGCTAGAGATCCCCTTTCCTACGAGCAGTACTTC. V is TRBV20-1 and J is TRBJ2-7; D gene uncertain. The germline gives CDR1 DFQATT, CDR2 SNEGSKA (reference sequence). The CDR3 is made up of 13 amino acids. Trimming shortened V by 0 bases and J by 1 base, and 7 bases separated the two germline ends.

The chain is built from TRBV7-6 and TRBJ1-1; TRBD1 matches 11 bases. Germline CDR1 reads SGHVS; CDR2 reads FNYEAQ. This CDR3 contains 19 residues. Losses at the gene ends were 4 bases for V and 3 bases for J; bases not matched to a gene: 16. The DNA of the CDR3 is TGTGCCAGCAGCTACCCATCTTCCCCCCGGGACAGGGGGTACACTGAAGCTTTCTTT. Translating gives CASSYPSSPRDRGYTEAFF.

This clonotype was observed a few times. The CDR3 nucleotides read TGTGCCTGGTCCGGGACTTCCAACAATGAGCAGTTCTTC. Translating it yields CAWSGTSNNEQFF. V is TRBV30 and J is TRBJ2-1; possible D gene TRBD2, 6 bases. The CDR3 extends over 13 amino acids. The germline V gene has CDR1 GTSNPN and CDR2 SVGIG (reference sequence). Between the trimmed V and J ends, which lost 5 bases and 5 bases, there was a span of 13 bases.

CDR3 in DNA: TGTGCCAGTAGTATTGCCAGCTCCTACAATGAGCAGTTCTTC. Amino acids: CASSIASSYNEQFF. The J gene is TRBJ2-1, the V gene TRBV19; D gene ambiguous. Germline-derived CDR1 and CDR2 are LNHDA and SQIVND (reference sequence). The ends were cut back, 3 bases at V and 0 bases at J, with 6 bases in the middle. This CDR3 is 14 amino acids long.

This clonotype has only a few counts. V and J are TRBV30 and TRBJ1-1; D is uncertain. The CDR3 runs to 13 residues. Trimming left V 0 bases short and J 4 bases short, with 9 bases between. The germline CDR1 and CDR2 sequences are GTSNPN and SVGIG (reference sequence). The CDR3 loop reads CAWSVAVSTEAFF. DNA of the CDR3: TGTGCCTGGAGTGTCGCTGTTAGCACTGAAGCTTTCTTT. The full variable domain, in which reference TRBV30 and TRBJ1-1 provide the parts outside the CDR3, is SQTIHQWPATLVQPVGSPLSLECTVEGTSNPNLYWYRQAAGRGLQLLFYSVGIGQISSEVPQNLSASRPQDRQFILSSKKLLLSDSGFYLCAWSVAVSTEAFFGQGTRLTVV.

V gene TRBV24-1 combines with J gene TRBJ2-3; 10 bases match TRBD1. From germline, CDR1 is KGHDR and CDR2 SFDVKD. This CDR3 is 15 amino acids long. Losses at the gene ends were 4 bases for V and 7 bases for J; bases not matched to a gene: 7. The CDR3 spells CATSEWGDRGHTQYF. In nucleotides, the CDR3 is TGTGCCACCAGTGAGTGGGGGGACAGGGGACATACGCAGTATTTT.

This clonotype has just a few counts. The chain links TRBV29-1 to TRBJ2-3; D is uncertain. The CDR3 is made up of 13 amino acids. Germline V gene data show CDR1 as SQVTM and CDR2 as ANQGSEA. Deletions cut 7 bases from V and 5 bases from J, with 16 bases between. Here the CDR3 reads CSASSGSVDTQYF. The CDR3 nucleotides read TGCAGCGCTAGTTCAGGTTCAGTAGATACGCAGTATTTT.